This T cell receptor (beta chain) derives from a study of early stage breast cancer tumors. Study summary: About 70% of the 16 invasive tumors were ER+, PR+ and HER2-. The ER+/PR+/HER2- tumors included seven or eight ductal and a handful of lobular carcinomas.

Each sample had two DNA replicates, roughly 0.5 ug blood or 1.5 ug tissue. Only in-frame clones appear in the TCRdb table, and some are missing; sequencing was by immunoSEQ multiplex PCR. This sample carries about 31,000 clones, just under 75% of them seen once, and the ten largest clones take about 9.5%. The CDR3 is 15 amino acids. V was cut by 8 bases and J by 0 bases, with 14 bases left in between. In germline, CDR1 is LNHDA, CDR2 SQIVND (reference sequence). In its sample, this clone was seen a few times. Its target is unknown. Overall study findings and caveats: Tumors had roughly 2.5-fold higher T cell density and higher clonality than adjacent normal breast tissue.

The sequence was collected from a person aged 25-39 years with breast cancer. Sequencing input: breast tumor tissue. This sequence joins TRBV19 and TRBJ1-5; D is undetermined. CDR3 region: CASQDLPYSNQPQHF. The CDR3 nucleotides read TGTGCCAGTCAGGATTTGCCTTATAGCAATCAGCCCCAGCATTTT. Drawing the rest from reference TRBV19 and TRBJ1-5, the complete variable domain is DGGITQSPKYLFRKEGQNVTLSCEQNLNHDAMYWYRQDPGQGLRLIYYSQIVNDFQKGDIAEGYSVSREKKESFPLTVTSAQKNPTAFYLCASQDLPYSNQPQHFGDGTRLSIL.